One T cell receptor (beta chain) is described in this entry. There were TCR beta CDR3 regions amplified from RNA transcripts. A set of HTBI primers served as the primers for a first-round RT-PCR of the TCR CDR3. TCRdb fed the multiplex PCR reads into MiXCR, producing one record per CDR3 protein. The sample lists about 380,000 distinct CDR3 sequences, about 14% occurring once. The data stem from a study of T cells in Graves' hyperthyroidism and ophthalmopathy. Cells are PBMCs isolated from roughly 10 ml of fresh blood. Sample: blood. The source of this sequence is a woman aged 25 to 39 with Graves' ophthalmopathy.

CDR3 loop: CASSPEQTMNTEAFF. CDR3 in DNA: TGTGCCAGCTCACCGGAACAGACTATGAACACTGAAGCTTTCTTT. The chain has TRBV18 and TRBJ1-1; D gene ambiguous. V lost 3 bases and J 0 bases, leaving 11 bases between the germline ends. CDR1 and CDR2 from the germline V gene are KGHSH and LQKENI. The CDR3 has 15 amino acids.